This TCR beta chain was recorded in a study of blood T cell repertoires in COVID-19. Study-wide context: The analysed material was cDNA or gDNA that came from T cells, B-cell-depleted T cells, or PBMCs.

Germline trimming cut 0 bases from V and 4 bases from J; bases unmatched to any gene: 7. The CDR3 has 17 residues. CDR1 is SGHRS, CDR2 YFSETQ, per germline. Clones were sequenced by immunoSEQ multiplex PCR, and TCRdb holds only the in-frame ones, with some missing. There are about 390,000 clones in the sample; around nine tenths occur only once, and about 10% lies in the top ten. Recruitment covered about two dozen US areas and drew participants whose ages spanned about 18 to 90 years. V is TRBV5-1 and J is TRBJ2-2; the match to TRBD2 covers 9 bases. The specimen was PBMCs or T cells enriched from blood (not recorded which). This receptor was identified in a woman between 50 and 59 years old who had recovered from COVID-19. CDR3 nucleotides: TGCGCCAGCAGCTTGGGCTCTGGCGGGGGGGTCACCGGGGAGCTGTTTTTT. Translated: CASSLGSGGGVTGELFF.